These 14 T cell receptor beta chains were all obtained from the same sample, sequenced in a study of neurological immune-mediated disorders. Time point denoted: technical triplicate 2. TCRdb re-called the 5' RACE reads with MiXCR, one entry per CDR3 protein. The table records about 32,000 distinct CDR3 sequences, less than 15% of them present only once. Sequenced material: CD4+ T cells from blood. The receptors originated from a female donor with HTLV-1-associated myelopathy (HAM/TSP).

At least ten counts were recorded for this clonotype. V and J are TRBV5-1 and TRBJ2-5; D is unclear. The CDR3 sequence is 12 residues long. Trimming pared 10 bases from V and 0 bases from J, leaving 10 bases between. Germline V gives CDR1 SGHRS, CDR2 YFSETQ. CDR3 sequence reads: CASRMYQETQYF. The CDR3 nucleotides are TGCGCCTCCCGGATGTACCAAGAGACCCAGTACTTC.

This clonotype was recorded many times. The V and J genes are TRBV4-2 and TRBJ2-5, with 9 bases matching TRBD1. CDR3 size: 15 residues. The germline CDR1 and CDR2 sequences are LGHNA and YNFKEQ. The J segment lost 5 bases and the V segment lost 0 bases, leaving 4 bases of the junction unmatched. CDR3 in amino acids: CASSQEGTGLETQYF. CDR3 coding DNA: TGTGCCAGCAGCCAAGAGGGGACAGGGCTGGAGACCCAGTACTTC.

The sample holds many counts of this clonotype. This rearrangement joins TRBV5-6 to TRBJ2-7; D is uncertain. This CDR3 spans 15 amino acids. In germline, CDR1 is SGHDT, CDR2 YYEEEE. The ends were cut back, 0 bases at V and 1 base at J, with 11 bases in the middle. The DNA for the CDR3 is TGTGCCAGCAGCTTGGAAGGAACCTTGTCCTACGAGCAGTACTTC. Protein: CASSLEGTLSYEQYF.

The table lists this clonotype with many counts. The chain carries TRBV15 and TRBJ2-7, with a tentative D call TRBD1 (5 bases). This CDR3 has 13 residues. Trimming removed 3 bases from V and 2 bases from J, with 8 bases in between. The germline V gene encodes CDR1 LNHNV and CDR2 YYDKDF (reference sequence). This CDR3 is CATSRAGTYEQYF. For the CDR3, the DNA is TGTGCCACCAGCAGGGCAGGGACCTACGAGCAGTACTTC.

This clonotype occurred many times. The J gene is TRBJ1-1, the V gene TRBV20-1; a possible D gene is TRBD1 (5 bases). The germline V gene has CDR1 DFQATT and CDR2 SNEGSKA (reference sequence). V was cut by 6 bases and J by 3 bases, with 14 bases left in between. This CDR3 has 13 amino acids. Here the CDR3 reads CSAQGPVYTEAFF. DNA for the CDR3: TGCAGTGCGCAGGGTCCAGTTTACACTGAAGCTTTCTTT.

Within the sample, this clonotype is large. The CDR3 nucleotides read TGCGCCAGCAGATGGAGCGGGGAAGTCTACGAGCAGTACTTC. Its translation: CASRWSGEVYEQYF. The V call is TRBV5-1, the J call TRBJ2-7; 7 bases are shared with TRBD2. Germline trimming cut 5 bases from V and 3 bases from J; bases unmatched to any gene: 8. The CDR3 covers 14 residues. The germline CDR1 and CDR2 sequences are SGHRS and YFSETQ.

The table lists this clonotype with many counts. This sequence joins TRBV20-1 and TRBJ2-1; D unresolved. Germline CDR1 reads DFQATT; CDR2 reads SNEGSKA (reference sequence). CDR3 length equals 11 residues. V shed 0 bases and J shed 8 bases, with 5 bases lying between them. CDR3 nucleotide sequence: TGCAGTGCTAGAGATCGAGATGAGCAGTTCTTC. This translates into CSARDRDEQFF.

The table lists this clonotype with many counts. V gene TRBV20-1 combines with J gene TRBJ2-1; tentatively, D is TRBD1 or TRBD2 (5 bases each). Germline loops: CDR1 DFQATT, CDR2 SNEGSKA (reference sequence). The V end lost 1 base, the J end lost 6 bases, and 13 bases lay between the germline ends. This CDR3 spans 14 amino acids. CDR3 residues: CSARGPGPRNEQFF. As DNA, the CDR3 is TGCAGTGCTAGAGGGCCGGGACCCCGCAATGAGCAGTTCTTC.

This clonotype was recorded at least ten times. The CDR3 loop is CASSIGQGGREQFF. The CDR3 nucleotides are TGTGCCAGCAGTATAGGACAGGGGGGTCGTGAGCAGTTCTTC. The chain couples TRBV11-2 to TRBJ2-1, with 10 bases fitting TRBD1. V trimming: 6 bases; J trimming: 9 bases; junction bases outside the gene matches: 8. There are 14 residues in the CDR3. CDR1 and CDR2 (germline): SGHAT, FQNNGV.

This clonotype was found many times. V is TRBV12-3 or TRBV12-4 and J is TRBJ2-3, with D unresolved. V was shortened by 5 bases and J by 2 bases, with 5 bases between the two germline ends. This CDR3 region has 12 residues. In DNA, the CDR3 is TGTGCCAGCAGTGACTTCACAGATACGCAGTATTTT. Its protein product is CASSDFTDTQYF.

In its sample, this clonotype is medium-sized. The chain links TRBV20-1 to TRBJ2-5; weak D call: TRBD1 (5 bases). Trimming took 3 bases from V and 3 from J, leaving 8 bases between them. The CDR3 totals 12 residues. Looked up from germline, CDR1 is DFQATT and CDR2 is SNEGSKA (reference sequence). The CDR3 loop reads CSASTREETQYF. DNA for the CDR3: TGCAGTGCTAGTACCAGGGAAGAGACCCAGTACTTC.

This clonotype showed up many times. The V and J genes are TRBV11-3 and TRBJ2-1, with D maybe TRBD1 (6 bases). CDR1 and CDR2 (germline): SGHNT, YENEEA. V was trimmed by 4 bases and J by 0 bases, leaving 16 bases between them. The CDR3 is 17 amino acids. DNA for the CDR3: TGTGCCAGCAGCTGGCAACAGGGAAAGGGCTCCTACAATGAGCAGTTCTTC. Translating gives CASSWQQGKGSYNEQFF.

The rearrangement links TRBV7-6 to TRBJ2-5; 11 bases are shared with TRBD2. V lost 2 bases, J lost 1 base, and 3 bases stayed unmatched. Germline CDR1 reads SGHVS; CDR2 reads FNYEAQ. This CDR3 contains 16 residues. The CDR3 loop reads CASSLPGLAAQETQYF. DNA for the CDR3: TGTGCCAGCAGCTTACCGGGACTAGCGGCCCAAGAGACCCAGTACTTC. The entire variable domain, with the rest obtained from reference TRBV7-6 and TRBJ2-5, is as follows: GAGVSQSPRYKVTKRGQDVALRCDPISGHVSLYWYRQALGQGPEFLTYFNYEAQQDKSGLPNDRFSAERPEGSISTLTIQRTEQRDSAMYRCASSLPGLAAQETQYFGPGTRLLVL.

This clonotype was seen ten or more times. The V call is TRBV3-1, the J call TRBJ1-4; 9 bases align to TRBD1. V dropped 4 bases and J dropped 7; count of bases not matched to a gene: 4. The CDR3 totals 14 residues. The V gene's germline CDR1 is LGHDT and CDR2 YNNKEL (reference sequence). The CDR3 loop is CASSLQGASEKLFF. The DNA for the CDR3 is TGTGCCAGCAGCCTACAGGGGGCGAGTGAAAAACTGTTTTTT.